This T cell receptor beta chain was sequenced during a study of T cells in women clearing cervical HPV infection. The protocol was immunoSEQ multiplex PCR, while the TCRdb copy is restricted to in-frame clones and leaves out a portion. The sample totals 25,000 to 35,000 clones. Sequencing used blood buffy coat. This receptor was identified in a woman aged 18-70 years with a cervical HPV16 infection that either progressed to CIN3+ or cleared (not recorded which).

CDR3 region: CASSPPSTDTQYF. CDR3 bases read: TGTGCCAGCAGCCCCCCTAGCACAGATACG. This sequence joins TRBV7-2 and TRBJ2-3; D remains ambiguous. The read halts 3 residues ahead of the CDR3 end, with the missing end drawn from the germline J gene. The CDR3 runs to 13 residues. Germline CDR1 is SGHTA and CDR2 is FQGNSA. Trimming left V 5 bases short and J 0 bases short, with 6 bases between.